A selection of T cell receptor beta chains follows, all from one sample in a study of shared clonotypes between healthy human individuals. Assay: immunoSEQ multiplex PCR; the TCRdb copy retains only in-frame clones and omits some. This sample yields roughly 2.6 million clones, of which around nine tenths are seen a single time; around 0.14% belongs to the top ten. Sequencing was performed on naive CD4+ T cells sorted from blood. Receptors were obtained from a man aged 18 to 30 in good health. CDR3s leave out the opening cysteine and the closing phenylalanine or tryptophan. The size field is filled for only some rows; it gives once, few, many or a size class.

v_call | clone_size | cdr3_length | cdr3_aa
TRBV5-4 | . | 14 | ASSQGQGVLVRGYT
TRBV30 | . | 12 | AWSALASYNEQF
TRBV30 | . | 13 | AWSVARASNQPQH
TRBV27 | . | 12 | ASSRTFPFTEAF
TRBV28 | . | 13 | ASSFRVSGANVLT
TRBV5-1 | once | 13 | ASSLATGNTGELF
TRBV6-6 | . | 13 | ASSYATGYNSPLH
TRBV6-6 | once | 12 | ASIPGGQAYEQY
TRBV5-4 | . | 13 | ASSLDGTPLETQY
TRBV7-2 | . | 12 | ASSFGLAADTQY
TRBV4-3 | . | 13 | ASSPDRDYNSPLH
TRBV10-2 | . | 13 | ASSDGGGRVNEQF
TRBV29-1 | . | 11 | SVEVNRGIGYT
TRBV5-1 | . | 10 | ASSPPGNEQF
TRBV7-2 | . | 12 | ASSPTGVGDTQY
TRBV18 | . | 12 | ASSREILNSPLH
TRBV6-5 | . | 11 | ASSYGPNYGYT
TRBV30 | . | 12 | AGHGGGYSYEQY
TRBV30 | . | 11 | AWGQGGNQPQH
TRBV6-5 | . | 13 | ASRGYDEGAYGYT
TRBV7-2 | . | 16 | ASSLVGLAGGVRETQY
TRBV5-1 | . | 13 | ASTLDPAANEKLF
TRBV6-6 | . | 13 | ASSWTGHSNQPQH
TRBV6-1 | . | 10 | ASSEGPYTIY